Listed below are T cell receptor beta chains from one sample, sequenced in a study of CD8+CD57+ T cells in acquired aplastic anemia. TCRdb used MiXCR to reprocess the reads, holding one entry per CDR3 protein. The sample records about 160,000 distinct CDR3 sequences, around 48% being singletons. The specimen was sorted CD4+, CD8+, or CD8+CD57+ T cells (not recorded which) from PBMCs. These receptors all come from a human donor with aplastic anemia. Both conserved end residues are part of each CDR3. The D gene is left open where the match is weak. Where a row states a size, it is once, few, many or the class of an expanded clone; other rows omit it.

j_gene	d_gene	v_gene	abundance	CDR3aa	CDR3nt
TRBJ2-3	.	TRBV7-2	many	CASSIRDTDF	TGTGCCAGCAGCATACGGGACACGGATTTT
TRBJ1-1	.	TRBV7-9	.	CASSLYVNTEAFF	TGTGCCAGCAGCTTATACGTGAACACTGAAGCTTTCTTT
TRBJ2-3	.	TRBV29-1	few	CSVSTDTDTQYF	TGCAGCGTTTCGACAGACACAGATACGCAGTATTTT
TRBJ1-1	.	TRBV18	.	CASSTGGAQAEAFF	TGTGCCAGCTCAACCGGGGGGGCGCAAGCTGAAGCTTTCTTT
TRBJ1-3	.	TRBV6-5	many	CASRWRNTIYF	TGTGCCAGCAGGTGGAGAAACACCATATATTTT
TRBJ1-6	.	TRBV2	.	CASSASAGDSPLHF	TGTGCCAGCAGCGCCTCGGCAGGGGATTCACCCCTCCACTTT
TRBJ2-2	.	TRBV9	few	CASSVDPTGELFF	TGTGCCAGCAGCGTCGATCCGACCGGGGAGCTGTTTTTT
TRBJ2-1	.	TRBV19	.	CASRSRPGHNEQFF	TGTGCCAGTAGAAGTAGGCCGGGGCACAATGAGCAGTTCTTC
TRBJ2-7	TRBD2	TRBV6-1	many	CASSSRLGTSISEQYF	TGTGCCAGCAGCTCGAGATTAGGGACTAGCATCTCCGAGCAGTACTTC
TRBJ2-3	.	TRBV20-1	many	CSARSPVSTDTQYF	TGCAGTGCTAGATCCCCAGTGTCCACAGATACGCAGTATTTT
TRBJ2-5	TRBD2	TRBV7-9	many	CASSLLFGSQRERETQYF	TGTGCCAGCAGCTTGCTATTCGGTTCCCAGCGGGAACGGGAGACCCAGTACTTC
TRBJ2-7	.	TRBV10-3	.	CAISLAQPYEQYF	TGTGCCATCAGTCTCGCACAGCCCTACGAGCAGTACTTC
TRBJ2-5	.	TRBV5-4	many	CASFEWRAGETQYF	TGTGCCAGCTTCGAGTGGCGGGCGGGGGAGACCCAGTACTTC
TRBJ2-5	.	TRBV24-1	many	CATSDTRGDQETQYF	TGTGCCACCAGTGATACCAGGGGAGACCAAGAGACCCAGTACTTC
TRBJ1-1	.	TRBV5-4	many	CASSLTPSDTEAFF	TGTGCCAGCAGCTTGACCCCGTCAGACACTGAAGCTTTCTTT
TRBJ2-7	.	TRBV10-3	.	CAISETGDSSYEQYF	TGTGCCATCAGTGAGACGGGGGATAGCTCCTACGAGCAGTACTTC
TRBJ1-1	.	TRBV7-8	many	CASSSLQGRGAFF	TGTGCCAGCAGCTCACTACAGGGAAGGGGGGCTTTCTTT
TRBJ2-5	TRBD2	TRBV11-3	many	CASSPGGVQETQYF	TGTGCCAGCAGCCCGGGGGGAGTCCAAGAGACCCAGTACTTC
TRBJ2-1	.	TRBV24-1	.	CATSDRWHEQFF	TGTGCCACCAGCGACAGGTGGCATGAGCAGTTCTTC
TRBJ1-5	.	TRBV7-9	.	CASSPDRYQPQHF	TGTGCCAGCAGCCCAGACAGATATCAGCCCCAGCATTTT
TRBJ2-7	TRBD1	TRBV19	.	CASGDRGYEQYF	TGTGCCAGTGGGGACAGGGGTTACGAGCAGTACTTC
TRBJ1-1	.	TRBV25-1	many	CASSDFREAFF	TGTGCCAGCAGTGACTTCCGAGAAGCTTTCTTT
TRBJ2-3	.	TRBV2	.	CASSDDSATDTQYF	TGTGCCAGCAGTGATGATAGCGCCACAGATACGCAGTATTTT
TRBJ2-7	TRBD1	TRBV20-1	.	CSARGTQGGRPWEQYF	TGCAGTGCTAGGGGCACACAGGGGGGAAGACCCTGGGAGCAGTACTTC
TRBJ2-3	.	TRBV21-1	.	CASSKLGLGLAGGRDTQYF	TGTGCCAGCAGCAAACTCGGTTTGGGACTAGCGGGAGGGCGAGATACGCAGTATTTT
TRBJ2-1	.	TRBV19	once	CASSQVLDNYNEQFF	TGTGCCAGTAGCCAAGTCCTGGACAACTACAATGAGCAGTTCTTC
TRBJ1-3	TRBD1	TRBV6-1	few	CASKDAGTGGANTIYF	TGTGCCAGCAAAGATGCCGGGACAGGGGGCGCAAACACCATATATTTT
TRBJ1-1	.	TRBV7-2	.	CASSLVSRNTEAFF	TGTGCCAGCAGCTTAGTCTCTCGGAACACTGAAGCTTTCTTT
TRBJ2-7	TRBD1	TRBV7-2	.	CASSVRDRDPYEQYF	TGTGCCAGCAGCGTCCGGGACAGGGACCCCTACGAGCAGTACTTC
TRBJ2-7	.	TRBV28	few	CASSPTKQGDRVLYF	TGTGCCAGCAGTCCCACCAAGCAGGGAGACAGAGTACTATACTTC
TRBJ1-4	.	TRBV5-6	many	CASSLRRTTFNEKLFF	TGTGCCAGCAGCCTCCGGCGGACAACCTTTAATGAAAAACTGTTTTTT
TRBJ1-6	.	TRBV20-1	.	CSARDTGNSPLHF	TGCAGTGCTAGAGATACGGGTAATTCGCCCCTCCACTTT
TRBJ2-1	TRBD2	TRBV12-3/TRBV12-4	many	CASSWEGSYNEQFF	TGTGCCAGCAGTTGGGAGGGCTCCTACAATGAGCAGTTCTTC
TRBJ2-7	.	TRBV7-9	.	CASSLKGTYEQYF	TGTGCCAGCAGCTTAAAGGGAACCTACGAGCAGTACTTC
TRBJ2-7	.	TRBV20-1	.	CSARAGVEQYF	TGCAGTGCTAGAGCTGGGGTCGAGCAGTACTTC
TRBJ2-1	TRBD2	TRBV11-1	many	CASSFQLGWGTSVGNEQFF	TGTGCCAGCAGCTTTCAACTGGGGTGGGGGACTAGCGTCGGCAATGAGCAGTTCTTC
TRBJ1-4	.	TRBV6-5	.	CASSSQRAATNEKLFF	TGTGCCAGCAGTTCCCAACGAGCCGCAACTAATGAAAAACTGTTTTTT
TRBJ1-2	TRBD1	TRBV5-8	.	CASSLDGQGGYGYTF	TGTGCCAGCAGCTTGGACGGACAGGGCGGCTATGGCTACACCTTC
TRBJ2-1	TRBD1	TRBV24-1	.	CATSGQPSYNEQFF	TGTGCCACCTCGGGACAGCCCTCCTACAATGAGCAGTTCTTC
TRBJ1-4	.	TRBV6-1	.	CASSLQGLSNEKLFF	TGTGCCAGCAGCCTACAGGGTCTGAGTAATGAAAAACTGTTTTTT
TRBJ2-3	TRBD2	TRBV19	few	CASRLSGDTQYF	TGTGCCAGTAGACTTAGCGGGGATACGCAGTATTTT
TRBJ2-1	TRBD2	TRBV20-1	.	CSARDRLAGVEQFF	TGCAGTGCTAGAGATAGACTAGCGGGAGTTGAGCAGTTCTTC
TRBJ1-2	.	TRBV25-1	many	CASSETGPLLHGYTF	TGTGCCAGCAGTGAAACAGGACCCCTTTTACATGGCTACACCTTC
TRBJ1-1	.	TRBV7-2	.	CASSRRRSEAFF	TGTGCCAGCAGCCGAAGGAGATCTGAAGCTTTCTTT
TRBJ2-7	TRBD1	TRBV5-1	many	CASSSRLDRGDEQYF	TGCGCCAGCAGCTCCCGTTTAGACAGGGGGGACGAGCAGTACTTC
TRBJ1-1	TRBD1	TRBV4-2	many	CASSPSGQPLPQAFF	TGTGCCAGCAGCCCTTCGGGACAGCCACTGCCTCAAGCTTTCTTT
TRBJ2-3	.	TRBV24-1	.	CATSAAGTGGADTQYF	TGTGCCACCAGTGCAGCGGGAACCGGGGGCGCAGATACGCAGTATTTT
TRBJ2-3	.	TRBV9	once	CASSPDGQYF	TGTGCCAGCAGCCCCGATGGACAGTATTTT
TRBJ1-3	.	TRBV12-3/TRBV12-4	many	CASNLQSGNSGNTIYF	TGTGCCAGCAACCTACAATCGGGCAACTCTGGAAACACCATATATTTT
TRBJ2-7	TRBD1	TRBV7-9	many	CASSLAGTGSSYEQYF	TGTGCCAGCAGCTTAGCCGGGACAGGGTCCTCCTACGAGCAGTACTTC
TRBJ1-6	TRBD1	TRBV20-1	.	CSASVGGQGAGSPLHF	TGCAGTGCCTCCGTGGGAGGACAGGGGGCCGGATCACCCCTCCACTTT
TRBJ1-2	.	TRBV12-3/TRBV12-4	.	CASSPLIPPDNYGCTF	TGTGCCAGCAGCCCACTCATACCCCCAGATAACTATGGCTGCACCTTC
TRBJ1-5	TRBD1	TRBV7-9	many	CASSLSQGASNQPQHF	TGTGCCAGCAGCTTATCCCAGGGGGCTAGCAATCAGCCCCAGCATTTT
TRBJ2-3	.	TRBV19	many	CASLTRLGGTDTQYF	TGTGCCAGCCTAACCAGGTTGGGCGGCACAGATACGCAGTATTTT